This T cell receptor beta chain was observed in a study of shared clonotypes between healthy human individuals. Whole-study findings and limits: Naive subsets generally exceeded memory subsets in estimated richness.

A CD45RA+ naive subset and a CD45RA-negative memory subset were split from CD4+ cells. The CDR3 sequence is 14 residues long. V was clipped by 2 bases and J by 7 bases, with 14 bases between them. Per germline, CDR1 MNHNS and CDR2 SASEGT. Measured with immunoSEQ multiplex PCR; TCRdb has only the in-frame clones, and not every one. Among a few million clones, nearly 97% were seen once, and the ten largest hold 0.1% to 0.15%. For this clone: No antigen is known for it.

Sequencing input: naive CD4+ T cells sorted from blood. Subset denoted: CD45RA+ positively selected. The chain carries TRBV6-1 and TRBJ1-2; weak D call: TRBD1 (5 bases). The sequence was obtained from a man aged 18-30 years in good health. CDR3 loop: CASSERAGIGGYTF. CDR3 DNA sequence: TGTGCCAGCAGTGAACGTGCAGGGATCGGTGGCTACACCTTC.